This is a list of T cell receptor beta chains from one sample in a study of T cell responses to AZD1222 COVID-19 vaccine. This table comes from immunoSEQ multiplex PCR, and its TCRdb copy is limited to in-frame clones, with some not included. Seen here are 210,000 or so clones, roughly 91% observed once, and the top ten hold around 1%. The material was peripheral blood, obtained on day 0 of MenACWY control vaccination. The receptors originated from an adult in good health. The CDR3 runs from the conserved cysteine through the conserved F or W. A D gene is named only where the DNA matches it firmly. Size is omitted from some rows. Given values are once, few, many or a class for expanded clones.

CDR3 DNA: TGTGCCAGCAGCGCGAACAATGAGCAGTTCTTC
CDR3 protein: CASSANNEQFF
D gene: -
V gene: TRBV9
J gene: TRBJ2-1
clone size: -

CDR3 DNA: TGTGCCAGCAGGATGGACAGGGGGGGGACTGAAGCTTTCTTT
CDR3 protein: CASRMDRGGTEAFF
D gene: TRBD1
V gene: TRBV2
J gene: TRBJ1-1
clone size: -

CDR3 DNA: TGTGCCTGGAGTTCGCTGAGACTAGCGGGGGGGTACAATGAGCAGTTCTTC
CDR3 protein: CAWSSLRLAGGYNEQFF
D gene: TRBD2
V gene: TRBV30
J gene: TRBJ2-1
clone size: -

CDR3 DNA: TGCGCCAGCAGCCAAACAGGGGGTGTCGAAAAACTGTTTTTT
CDR3 protein: CASSQTGGVEKLFF
D gene: TRBD1
V gene: TRBV5-1
J gene: TRBJ1-4
clone size: -

CDR3 DNA: TGTGCCAGCAGTTGGACAGGGGGGCAGCCCCAGCATTTT
CDR3 protein: CASSWTGGQPQHF
D gene: TRBD1
V gene: TRBV28
J gene: TRBJ1-5
clone size: -

CDR3 DNA: TGTGCCAGCTCACCACCTCGGACAGGGTCCGCCGGGGAGCTGTTTTTT
CDR3 protein: CASSPPRTGSAGELFF
D gene: TRBD1
V gene: TRBV18
J gene: TRBJ2-2
clone size: -

CDR3 DNA: TGTGCCAGCTCTTTGGGGACAGTCGAAGCTTTCTTT
CDR3 protein: CASSLGTVEAFF
D gene: TRBD1
V gene: TRBV18
J gene: TRBJ1-1
clone size: -

CDR3 DNA: TGTGCCAGCAGTGACCGGTCAGGGATTAAGGGGTACTACGAGCAGTACTTC
CDR3 protein: CASSDRSGIKGYYEQYF
D gene: -
V gene: TRBV2
J gene: TRBJ2-7
clone size: -

CDR3 DNA: TGTGCCAGCAGTATACTAGAGGGGGGATACAATGAGCAGTTCTTC
CDR3 protein: CASSILEGGYNEQFF
D gene: -
V gene: TRBV2
J gene: TRBJ2-1
clone size: once

CDR3 DNA: TGCGCCAGCAGCTTGGGAGGCAGGGGAGATGAAAAACTGTTTTTT
CDR3 protein: CASSLGGRGDEKLFF
D gene: -
V gene: TRBV5-1
J gene: TRBJ1-4
clone size: -

CDR3 DNA: TGTGCCTGGAGGGCTCAGGGGAATCAGCCCCAGCATTTT
CDR3 protein: CAWRAQGNQPQHF
D gene: -
V gene: TRBV30
J gene: TRBJ1-5
clone size: -

CDR3 DNA: TGTGCCAGCAGACTTAGCGGGAGTGGCTCCTACAATGAGCAGTTCTTC
CDR3 protein: CASRLSGSGSYNEQFF
D gene: TRBD2
V gene: TRBV7-8
J gene: TRBJ2-1
clone size: -

CDR3 DNA: TGTGCCAGCAGTTCCCCTGGAGGTCCGGCTGAAGCTTTCTTT
CDR3 protein: CASSSPGGPAEAFF
D gene: -
V gene: TRBV6-5
J gene: TRBJ1-1
clone size: -

CDR3 DNA: TGTGCCAGTAGTCGATCAGGGGACTACGAGCAGTACTTC
CDR3 protein: CASSRSGDYEQYF
D gene: -
V gene: TRBV19
J gene: TRBJ2-7
clone size: -

CDR3 DNA: TGTGCCATCAGTGAGTCGACAGGGGTTGGTGAGACCCAGTACTTC
CDR3 protein: CAISESTGVGETQYF
D gene: TRBD1
V gene: TRBV10-3
J gene: TRBJ2-5
clone size: -